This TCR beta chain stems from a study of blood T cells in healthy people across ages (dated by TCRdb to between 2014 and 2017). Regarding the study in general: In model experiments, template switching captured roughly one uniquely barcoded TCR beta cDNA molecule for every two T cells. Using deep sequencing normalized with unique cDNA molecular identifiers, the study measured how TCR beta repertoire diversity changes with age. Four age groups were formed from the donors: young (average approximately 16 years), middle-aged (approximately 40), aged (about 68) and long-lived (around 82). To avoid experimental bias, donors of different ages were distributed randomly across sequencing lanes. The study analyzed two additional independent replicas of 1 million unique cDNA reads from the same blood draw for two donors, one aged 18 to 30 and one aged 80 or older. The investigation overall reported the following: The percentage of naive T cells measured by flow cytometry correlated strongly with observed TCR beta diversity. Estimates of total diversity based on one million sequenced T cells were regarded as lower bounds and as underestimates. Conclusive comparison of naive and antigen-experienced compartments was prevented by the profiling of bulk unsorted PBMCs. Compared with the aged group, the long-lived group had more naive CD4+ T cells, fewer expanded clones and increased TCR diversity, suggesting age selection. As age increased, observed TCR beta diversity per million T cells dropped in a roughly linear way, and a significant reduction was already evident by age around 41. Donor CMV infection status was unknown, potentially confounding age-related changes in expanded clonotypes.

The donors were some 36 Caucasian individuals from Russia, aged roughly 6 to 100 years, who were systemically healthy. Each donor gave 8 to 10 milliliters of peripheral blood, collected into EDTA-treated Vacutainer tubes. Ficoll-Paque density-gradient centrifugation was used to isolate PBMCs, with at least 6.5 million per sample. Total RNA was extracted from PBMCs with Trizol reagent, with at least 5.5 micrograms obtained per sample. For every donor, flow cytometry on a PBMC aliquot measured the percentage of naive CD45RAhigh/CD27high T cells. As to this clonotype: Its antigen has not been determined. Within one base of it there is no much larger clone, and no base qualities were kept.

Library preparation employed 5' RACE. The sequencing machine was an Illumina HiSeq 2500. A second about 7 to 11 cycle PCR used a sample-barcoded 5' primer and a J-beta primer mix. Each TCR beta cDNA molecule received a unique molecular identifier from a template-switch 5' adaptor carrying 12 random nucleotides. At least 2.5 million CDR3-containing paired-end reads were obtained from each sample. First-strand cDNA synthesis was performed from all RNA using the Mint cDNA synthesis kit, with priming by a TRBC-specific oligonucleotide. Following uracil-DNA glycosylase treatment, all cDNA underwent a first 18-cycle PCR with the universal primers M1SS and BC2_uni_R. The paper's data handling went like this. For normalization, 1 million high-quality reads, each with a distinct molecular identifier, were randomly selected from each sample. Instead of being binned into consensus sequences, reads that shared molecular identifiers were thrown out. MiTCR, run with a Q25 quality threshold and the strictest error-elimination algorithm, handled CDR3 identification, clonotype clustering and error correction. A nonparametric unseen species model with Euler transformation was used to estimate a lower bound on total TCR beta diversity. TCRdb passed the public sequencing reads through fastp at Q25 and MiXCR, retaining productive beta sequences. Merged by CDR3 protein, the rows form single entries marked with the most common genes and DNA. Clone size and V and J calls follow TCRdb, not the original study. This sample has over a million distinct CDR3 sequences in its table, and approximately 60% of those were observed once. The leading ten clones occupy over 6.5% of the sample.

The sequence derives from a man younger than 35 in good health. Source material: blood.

For the CDR3, the sequence is CASSLGAIVGYTF. The nucleotide sequence is TGTGCCAGCAGCTTAGGGGCCATTGTTGGCTACACCTTC. The receptor chain draws on TRBV7-2 and TRBJ1-2; the D gene cannot be named for sure. Deletion took 1 base off V and 7 bases off J, with a span of 10 bases between the germline ends. The germline V gene yields SGHTA for CDR1 and FQGNSA for CDR2. The CDR3 starts with the cysteine, ends with the phenylalanine, and has 13 residues. The sequence is cut down to CDR3 DNA, 39 bases in frame from base 1.